The clone carrying this T cell receptor beta chain occurred once. This table comes from immunoSEQ multiplex PCR, and its TCRdb copy is limited to in-frame clones, with some not included. Among over 50,000 clones listed, about 85% were seen once. The CDR3 totals 12 residues. J was trimmed by 11 bases and V by 3 bases; bases with no gene match: 3. These data are taken from a study of blood T cell repertoires in COVID-19. The chain has TRBV12-3 or TRBV12-4 and TRBJ2-3; TRBD2 agrees at 9 bases. The source material was peripheral blood. The source of this sequence is a man in his sixties or seventies with acute or convalescent COVID-19. CDR3 DNA: TGTGCCAGCAGTTTGGGGACTAGCTGGCAGTATTTT. It yields the protein CASSLGTSWQYF.